What follows describes a single T cell receptor (beta chain). Its antigen has not been determined. The record has no base qualities; no much larger clone is one base away. Library creation used RT-PCR. Sequencer: Illumina HiSeq 2500. TCRdb reran the public reads through fastp at Q25 and MiXCR, keeping productive beta chains. Every distinct CDR3 protein forms one entry, paired with its most common genes and DNA. The sample includes hundreds of thousands of distinct CDR3 sequences, with less than 20% observed a single time. Approximately 10% of the sample rests with the top ten. This entry comes from a study of response to subunit inactivated influenza vaccine (dated by TCRdb to about 2018). The study in broad terms: To follow how T cells responded to a trivalent subunit inactivated influenza vaccine, the researchers relied on deep quantitative profiling of the T cell receptor repertoire.

Beyond this particular receptor, the publication reports: The authors suggested that each seasonal influenza vaccination may recruit only a limited number of new T cells.

According to the germline V gene, CDR1 reads LGHNA and CDR2 reads YNFKEQ. Reading from cysteine to phenylalanine, the CDR3 counts 17 amino acids. Left in the record is the CDR3 DNA by itself, 51 bases read in frame from the first base. V drops 0 bases and J drops 1 base, leaving 13 bases in between. The input for sequencing was PBMCs from blood, taken less than 6 days after vaccination. The clonotype comes from a man aged 45-65 years who received an inactivated influenza vaccine. Donor details come from another sample of the same person, matched by shared clones. The chain links TRBV4-2 with TRBJ1-5; TRBD1 could be the D gene, as 5 bases match. The CDR3 has the sequence CASSQDQRGLSNQPQHF. The sequenced DNA is TGTGCCAGCAGCCAAGATCAGAGGGGCCTGAGCAATCAGCCCCAGCATTTT.